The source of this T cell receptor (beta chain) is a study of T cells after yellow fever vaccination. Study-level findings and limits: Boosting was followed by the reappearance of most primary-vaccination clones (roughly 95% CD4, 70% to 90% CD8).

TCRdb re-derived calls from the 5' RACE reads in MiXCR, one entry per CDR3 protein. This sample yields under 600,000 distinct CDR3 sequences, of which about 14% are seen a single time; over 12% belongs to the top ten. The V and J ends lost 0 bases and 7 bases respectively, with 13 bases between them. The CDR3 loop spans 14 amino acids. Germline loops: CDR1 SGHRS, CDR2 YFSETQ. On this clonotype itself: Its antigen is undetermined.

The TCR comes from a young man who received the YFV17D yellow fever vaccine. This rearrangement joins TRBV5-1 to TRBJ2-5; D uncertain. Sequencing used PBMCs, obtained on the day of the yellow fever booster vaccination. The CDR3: CASSLVGAPGTQYF. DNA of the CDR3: TGCGCCAGCAGCTTGGTCGGCGCCCCGGGGACCCAGTACTTC.